Sequencing of this T cell receptor beta chain was carried out in a study of vaccination and CD4 T cells after COVID-19. CDR3 length equals 14 residues. The germline V and J ends were trimmed by 9 bases and 2 bases, with 14 bases remaining between them. Germline V gene lookup returns CDR1 LNHDA and CDR2 SQIVND (reference sequence). Described treatment: 10-day PBMC culture with coronavirus spike peptide pools or control peptides (ViraFEST assay). PBMC cultures, at 1.5 million to 2.5 million cells per well, received 8.5 to 10 IU/ml IL-2 and about 9.2 ug/ml peptide pools. Concerning this clonotype itself: Its antigen remains unknown.

The Oncomine TCR Beta short-read assay was what sequenced the DNA obtained from cultured CD4+ T cells. DNA came from CD4+ T cells after culture. TCRdb reanalysed the PCR reads using MiXCR and keeps one entry per CDR3 protein. The table has just over 15,000 distinct CDR3 sequences, about 67% seen once; the top ten hold 15% to 20%. Source material: CD4+ T cells from blood, cultured in vitro. The genes are TRBV19 and TRBJ1-5; D possibly corresponds to TRBD1 (5 bases). This receptor was obtained from a human donor who had recovered from COVID-19. For the CDR3, the DNA is TGTGCCAGCAGGGACCAAATTGGCAATCAGCCCCAGCATTTT. It specifies CASRDQIGNQPQHF.